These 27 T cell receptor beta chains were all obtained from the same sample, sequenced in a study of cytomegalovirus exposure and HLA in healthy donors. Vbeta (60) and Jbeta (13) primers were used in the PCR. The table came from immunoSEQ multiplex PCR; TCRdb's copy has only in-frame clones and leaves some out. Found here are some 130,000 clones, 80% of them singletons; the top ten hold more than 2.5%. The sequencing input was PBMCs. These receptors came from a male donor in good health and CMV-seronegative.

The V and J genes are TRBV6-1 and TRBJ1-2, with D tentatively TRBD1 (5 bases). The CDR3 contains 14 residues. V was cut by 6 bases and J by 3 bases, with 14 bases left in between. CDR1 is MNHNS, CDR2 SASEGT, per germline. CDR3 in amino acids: CASSNPGGDYGYTF. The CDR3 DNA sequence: TGTGCCAGCAGCAACCCTGGGGGGGACTATGGCTACACCTTC.

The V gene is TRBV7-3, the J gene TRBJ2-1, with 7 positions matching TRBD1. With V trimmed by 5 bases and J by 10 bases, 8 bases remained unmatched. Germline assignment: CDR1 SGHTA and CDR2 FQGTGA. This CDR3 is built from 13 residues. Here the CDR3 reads CASSIRQGREQFF. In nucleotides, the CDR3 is TGTGCCAGCAGCATCCGACAGGGTCGGGAGCAGTTCTTC.

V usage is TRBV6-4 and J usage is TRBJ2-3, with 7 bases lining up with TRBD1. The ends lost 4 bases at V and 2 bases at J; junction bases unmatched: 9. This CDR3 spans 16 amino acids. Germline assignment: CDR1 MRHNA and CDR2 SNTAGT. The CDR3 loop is CASSGASGGDTDTQYF. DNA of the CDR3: TGTGCCAGCAGTGGGGCCTCAGGGGGAGACACAGATACGCAGTATTTT.

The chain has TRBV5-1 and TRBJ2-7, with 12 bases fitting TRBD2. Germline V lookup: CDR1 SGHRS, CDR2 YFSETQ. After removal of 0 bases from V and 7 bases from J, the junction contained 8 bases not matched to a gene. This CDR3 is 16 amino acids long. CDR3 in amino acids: CASSLGTLAGGEEQYF. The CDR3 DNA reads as TGCGCCAGCAGCTTGGGGACACTAGCGGGAGGTGAAGAGCAGTACTTC.

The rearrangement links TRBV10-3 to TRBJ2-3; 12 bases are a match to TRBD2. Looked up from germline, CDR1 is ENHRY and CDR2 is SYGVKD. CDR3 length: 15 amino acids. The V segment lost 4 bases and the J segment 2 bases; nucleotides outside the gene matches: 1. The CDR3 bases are TGTGCCATCAGTGGACTAGCGGGAGTCACAGATACGCAGTATTTT. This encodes CAISGLAGVTDTQYF.

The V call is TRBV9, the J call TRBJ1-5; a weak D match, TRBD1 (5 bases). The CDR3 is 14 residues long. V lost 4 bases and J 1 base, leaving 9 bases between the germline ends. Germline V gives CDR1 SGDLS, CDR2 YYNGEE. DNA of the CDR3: TGTGCCAGCAGCCTGGGGGGGAGCAATCAGCCCCAGCATTTT. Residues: CASSLGGSNQPQHF.

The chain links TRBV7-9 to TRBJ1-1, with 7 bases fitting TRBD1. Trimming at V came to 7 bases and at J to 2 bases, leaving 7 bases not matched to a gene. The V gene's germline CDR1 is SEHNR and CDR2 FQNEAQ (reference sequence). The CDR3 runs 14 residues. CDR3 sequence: CASKAEGGNTEAFF. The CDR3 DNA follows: TGTGCCAGCAAGGCGGAAGGGGGCAACACTGAAGCTTTCTTT.

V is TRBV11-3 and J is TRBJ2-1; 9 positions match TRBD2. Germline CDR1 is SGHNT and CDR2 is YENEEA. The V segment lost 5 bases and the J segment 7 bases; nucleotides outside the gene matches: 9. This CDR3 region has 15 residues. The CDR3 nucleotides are TGTGCCAGCAGCCCCCGCGGGGGGGTGGAAAATGAGCAGTTCTTC. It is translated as CASSPRGGVENEQFF.

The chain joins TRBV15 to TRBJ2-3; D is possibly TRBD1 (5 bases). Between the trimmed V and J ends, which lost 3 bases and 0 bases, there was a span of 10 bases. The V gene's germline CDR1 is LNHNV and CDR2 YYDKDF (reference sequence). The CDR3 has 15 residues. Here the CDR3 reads CATSSGAASTDTQYF. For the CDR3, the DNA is TGTGCCACCAGCAGTGGGGCAGCTAGCACAGATACGCAGTATTTT.

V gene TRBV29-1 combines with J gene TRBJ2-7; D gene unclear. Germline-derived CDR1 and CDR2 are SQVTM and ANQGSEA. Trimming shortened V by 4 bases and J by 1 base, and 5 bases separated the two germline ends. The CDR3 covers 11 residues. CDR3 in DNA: TGCAGCGTTGTATTATCCTACGAGCAGTACTTC. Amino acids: CSVVLSYEQYF.

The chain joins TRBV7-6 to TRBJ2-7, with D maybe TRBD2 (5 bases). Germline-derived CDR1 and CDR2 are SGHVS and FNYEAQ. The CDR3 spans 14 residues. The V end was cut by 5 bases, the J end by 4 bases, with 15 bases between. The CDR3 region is CASSTNKGVYEQYF. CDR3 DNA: TGTGCCAGCAGCACCAACAAGGGAGTTTACGAGCAGTACTTC.

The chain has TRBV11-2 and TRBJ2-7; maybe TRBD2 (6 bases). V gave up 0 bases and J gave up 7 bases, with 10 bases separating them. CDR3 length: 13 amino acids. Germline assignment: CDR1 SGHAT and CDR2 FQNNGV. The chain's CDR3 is CASSLDRGREQYF. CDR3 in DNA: TGTGCCAGCAGCTTAGATCGAGGGAGGGAGCAGTACTTC.

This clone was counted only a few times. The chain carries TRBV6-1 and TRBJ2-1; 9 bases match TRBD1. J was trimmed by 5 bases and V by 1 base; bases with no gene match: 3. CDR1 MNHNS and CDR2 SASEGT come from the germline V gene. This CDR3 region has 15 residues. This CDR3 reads CASSEEQGAHNEQFF. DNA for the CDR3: TGTGCCAGCAGTGAAGAACAGGGGGCGCACAATGAGCAGTTCTTC.

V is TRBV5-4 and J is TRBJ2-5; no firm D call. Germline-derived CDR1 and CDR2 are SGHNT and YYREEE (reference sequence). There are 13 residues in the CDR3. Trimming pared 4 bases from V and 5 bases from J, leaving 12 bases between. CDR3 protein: CASSPAVAETQYF. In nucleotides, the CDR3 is TGTGCCAGCAGCCCTGCGGTTGCGGAGACCCAGTACTTC.

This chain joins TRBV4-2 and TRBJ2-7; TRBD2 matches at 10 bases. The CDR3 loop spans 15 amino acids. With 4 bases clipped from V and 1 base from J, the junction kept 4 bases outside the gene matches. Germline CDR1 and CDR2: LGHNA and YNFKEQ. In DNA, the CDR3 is TGTGCCAGCAGCCCGACTAGCGGGTCATCCTACGAGCAGTACTTC. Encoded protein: CASSPTSGSSYEQYF.

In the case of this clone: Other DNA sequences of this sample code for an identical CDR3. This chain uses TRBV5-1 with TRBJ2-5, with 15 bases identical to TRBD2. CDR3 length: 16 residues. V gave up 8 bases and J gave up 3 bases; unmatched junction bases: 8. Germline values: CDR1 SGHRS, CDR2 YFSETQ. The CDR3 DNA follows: TGCGCCAGTAGCCCTGGACTAGCGGGGGGGAAAGAGACCCAGTACTTC. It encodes CASSPGLAGGKETQYF.

In nucleotides, the CDR3 is TGTGCCAGCAGCTTAGATGCGGGGAGCTCCTACAATGAGCAGTTCTTC. Translation: CASSLDAGSSYNEQFF. V is TRBV11-3 and J is TRBJ2-1, with D tentatively TRBD2 (6 bases). Germline lookup yields CDR1 SGHNT and CDR2 YENEEA. The CDR3 covers 16 residues. V was trimmed by 0 bases and J by 0 bases, leaving 9 bases between them.

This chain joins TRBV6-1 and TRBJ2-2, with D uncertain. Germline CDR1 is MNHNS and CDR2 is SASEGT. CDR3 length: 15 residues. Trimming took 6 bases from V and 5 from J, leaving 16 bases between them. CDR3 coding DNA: TGTGCCAGCAGCGGTATGGTAGTTTGGACCGGGGAGCTGTTTTTT. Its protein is CASSGMVVWTGELFF.

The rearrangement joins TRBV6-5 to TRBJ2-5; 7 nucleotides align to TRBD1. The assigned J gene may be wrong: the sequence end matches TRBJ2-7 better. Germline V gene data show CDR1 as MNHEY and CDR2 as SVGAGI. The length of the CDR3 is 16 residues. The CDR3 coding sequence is TGTGCCAGCAGTTACTTGAGGACAGGCTCTCACCACGAGCAGTACTTC. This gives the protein CASSYLRTGSHHEQYF.

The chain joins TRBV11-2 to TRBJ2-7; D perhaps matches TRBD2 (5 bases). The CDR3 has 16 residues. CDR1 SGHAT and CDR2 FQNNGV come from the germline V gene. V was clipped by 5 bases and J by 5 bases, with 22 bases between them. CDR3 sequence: CASSPRTHRLRDEQYF. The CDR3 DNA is TGTGCCAGCAGCCCGAGGACCCACCGCTTGAGGGACGAGCAGTACTTC.

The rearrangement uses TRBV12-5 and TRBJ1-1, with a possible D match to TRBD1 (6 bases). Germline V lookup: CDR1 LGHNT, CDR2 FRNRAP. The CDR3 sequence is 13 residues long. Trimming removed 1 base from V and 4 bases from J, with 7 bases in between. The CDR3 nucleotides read TGTGCTAGTGGTTTGGGGGGGCCCACTGAAGCTTTCTTT. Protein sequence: CASGLGGPTEAFF.

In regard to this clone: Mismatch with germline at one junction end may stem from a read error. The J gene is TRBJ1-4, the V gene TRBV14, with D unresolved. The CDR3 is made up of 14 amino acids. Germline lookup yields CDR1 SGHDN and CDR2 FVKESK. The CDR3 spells CASSQVVFNEKLFF. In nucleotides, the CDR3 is TGTGCCAGCAGCCAAGTGGTCTTTAATGAAAAACTGTTCTTT. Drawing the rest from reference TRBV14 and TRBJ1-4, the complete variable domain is EAGVTQFPSHSVIEKGQTVTLRCDPISGHDNLYWYRRVMGKEIKFLLHFVKESKQDESGMPNNRFLAERTGGTYSTLKVQPAELEDSGVYFCASSQVVFNEKLFFGSGTQLSVL.

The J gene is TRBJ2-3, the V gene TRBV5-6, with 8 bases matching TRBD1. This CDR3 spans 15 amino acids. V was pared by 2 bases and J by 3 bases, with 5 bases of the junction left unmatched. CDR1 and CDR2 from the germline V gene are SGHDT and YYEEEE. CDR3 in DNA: TGTGCCAGCAGCTTCCGGGACAGGTGGACAGATACGCAGTATTTT. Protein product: CASSFRDRWTDTQYF.

The DNA for the CDR3 is TGTGCCAGCAGCTTAAGGAGCGGGGGGTCCACCTACGAGCAGTACTTC. This gives the protein CASSLRSGGSTYEQYF. The chain has TRBV7-3 and TRBJ2-7; TRBD2 aligns across 9 bases. The CDR3 is made up of 16 amino acids. Germline CDR1 and CDR2: SGHTA and FQGTGA. V shed 1 base, J shed 2 bases, and the junction held 6 bases outside the gene matches.

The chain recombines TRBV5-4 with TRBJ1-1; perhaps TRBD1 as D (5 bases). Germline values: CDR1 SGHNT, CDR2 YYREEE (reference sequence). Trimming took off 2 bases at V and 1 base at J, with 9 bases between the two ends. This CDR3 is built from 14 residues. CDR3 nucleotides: TGTGCCAGCAGCTTCAGGGTTAAGAACACTGAAGCTTTCTTT. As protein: CASSFRVKNTEAFF.

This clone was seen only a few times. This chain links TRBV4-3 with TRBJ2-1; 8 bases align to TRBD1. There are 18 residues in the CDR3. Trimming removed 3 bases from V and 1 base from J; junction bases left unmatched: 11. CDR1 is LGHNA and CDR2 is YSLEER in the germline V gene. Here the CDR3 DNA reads TGCGCCAGCAGCCATGAACGGGACAGGCCTTTTTCCTACAATGAGCAGTTCTTC. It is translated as CASSHERDRPFSYNEQFF.

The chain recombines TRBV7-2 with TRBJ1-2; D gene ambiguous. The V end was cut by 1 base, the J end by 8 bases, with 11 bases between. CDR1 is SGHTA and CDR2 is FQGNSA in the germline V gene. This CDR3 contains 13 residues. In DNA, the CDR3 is TGTGCCAGCAGCTTAGACGACTCGCGGGGCTACACCTTC. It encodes CASSLDDSRGYTF.